This T cell receptor beta chain comes out of a study of T cell responses to AZD1222 COVID-19 vaccine. The CDR3 is 16 residues long. The V and J ends lost 4 bases and 3 bases respectively, with 18 bases between them. Looked up from germline, CDR1 is MNHEY and CDR2 is SMNVEV (reference sequence). Comments on this clone: Antigen unknown.

Here immunoSEQ multiplex PCR was the method, and the copy in TCRdb shows in-frame clones only, minus some. The sample records around 200,000 clones, around 94% being singletons. Study-wide findings and caveats: There were repertoire samples only from the period after the peak T cell response. Reportedly, nearly half the spike-specific TCRs target unmutated variant regions. White British ancestry dominated among donors, who included more females, and clonal diversity was possibly underestimated.

The receptor comes from an adult who received the AZD1222 COVID-19 vaccine. The specimen was peripheral blood, collected 28 days after the second AZD1222 dose. The chain has TRBV27 and TRBJ1-1; no firm D call. CDR3 region: CASSWTLPGRDTEAFF. The CDR3 region has the DNA TGTGCCAGCAGTTGGACTTTGCCGGGTCGGGACACTGAAGCTTTCTTT.